This is a list of T cell receptor beta chains from one sample in a study of blood T cells in healthy people across ages. TCRdb re-derived calls from the 5' RACE reads in MiXCR, one entry per CDR3 protein. The repertoire has 850,000 or so distinct CDR3 sequences, around 30% of them found once; the top ten carry 17%. Sequenced: blood. The source of these receptors is an elderly woman in good health. Both conserved end residues are part of each CDR3. D genes are given only for firm matches. Clone size appears in some rows only: once, few, many, or a class for an expanded clone.

J: TRBJ2-1; V: TRBV7-8; size: many; D: -; DNA: TGTGCCAGCAGCTTAGTAGAGACCAATAATGAGCAGTTCTTC; CDR3: CASSLVETNNEQFF
J: TRBJ1-3; V: TRBV12-3/TRBV12-4; size: -; D: -; DNA: TGTGCCAGCAGTTCAGCAGACTCTGGAAACACCGTATATTTT; CDR3: CASSSADSGNTVYF
J: TRBJ1-2; V: TRBV12-3/TRBV12-4; size: few; D: TRBD1; DNA: TGTGCCAGCAGTTTAGCCCTTATACAAGGGGGCGCAAATGGCTACACCTTC; CDR3: CASSLALIQGGANGYTF
J: TRBJ1-6; V: TRBV3-1; size: few; D: -; DNA: TGTGCCAGCAGCCAGGATACCTCCTATAATTCACCCCTCCACTTT; CDR3: CASSQDTSYNSPLHF
J: TRBJ2-3; V: TRBV7-2; size: few; D: TRBD2; DNA: TGTGCCAGTCGGACTAGCAGGGGCACAGATACGCAGTATTTT; CDR3: CASRTSRGTDTQYF
J: TRBJ2-1; V: TRBV20-1; size: many; D: TRBD2; DNA: TGCAGTGCCCCCACCGGGACTAGTAATGAGCAGTTCTTC; CDR3: CSAPTGTSNEQFF
J: TRBJ2-1; V: TRBV6-4; size: -; D: TRBD2; DNA: TGTGCCAGCGAGGGACTAGCCCTGATCTACAATGAGCAGTTCTTC; CDR3: CASEGLALIYNEQFF
J: TRBJ2-1; V: TRBV3-1; size: -; D: -; DNA: TGTGCCAGCAGCCAAGATGGCCTAGCTGGCTACAATGAGCAGTTCTTC; CDR3: CASSQDGLAGYNEQFF
J: TRBJ2-7; V: TRBV5-1; size: few; D: -; DNA: TGCGCCAGCAGCTTAACTTACAGCCGCGGATACAGCTACGAGCAGTACTTC; CDR3: CASSLTYSRGYSYEQYF
J: TRBJ1-1; V: TRBV7-9; size: few; D: TRBD1; DNA: TGTGCCAGCAGCTTAATGGCAGGGGGCATGAACACTGAAGCTTTCTTT; CDR3: CASSLMAGGMNTEAFF
J: TRBJ1-1; V: TRBV18; size: -; D: -; DNA: TGTGCCAGCTCACCGTTAGGGAACACTGAAGCTTTCTTT; CDR3: CASSPLGNTEAFF
J: TRBJ2-1; V: TRBV7-2; size: many; D: -; DNA: TGTGCCAGCAGCTTAGCCTGGAAATCCTACAATGAGCAGTTCTTC; CDR3: CASSLAWKSYNEQFF
J: TRBJ2-5; V: TRBV7-2; size: many; D: TRBD1; DNA: TGTGCCAGCAGCTTAGGGCGTTGGGACAGGGAAGAGACCCAGTACTTC; CDR3: CASSLGRWDREETQYF
J: TRBJ2-3; V: TRBV6-5; size: -; D: -; DNA: TGTGCCAGCAGTTCAAGCTGGGGCCAACATAGCACAGATACGCAGTATTTT; CDR3: CASSSSWGQHSTDTQYF
J: TRBJ2-3; V: TRBV20-1; size: many; D: -; DNA: TGCAGTGCTAGAAATGGTGGTCAGGTAACAGATACGCAGTATTTT; CDR3: CSARNGGQVTDTQYF
J: TRBJ1-2; V: TRBV5-1; size: -; D: TRBD1; DNA: TGCGCCAGCAGCTCGGGACAGGGAATTTCGGCCACCTTC; CDR3: CASSSGQGISATF
J: TRBJ2-1; V: TRBV6-5; size: many; D: -; DNA: TGTGCCAGCAGTTACTCGCGAGTGGGGGGCAATGAGCAGTTCTTC; CDR3: CASSYSRVGGNEQFF
J: TRBJ2-3; V: TRBV6-5; size: -; D: TRBD1; DNA: TGTGCCAGCAGTCCGACAGGGTCCGCAGATACGCAGTATTTT; CDR3: CASSPTGSADTQYF
J: TRBJ2-1; V: TRBV20-1; size: many; D: TRBD2; DNA: TGCAGTGCTAGAGATCCGAGCGGGGGGGCCTCTTACAATGAGCAGTTCTTC; CDR3: CSARDPSGGASYNEQFF
J: TRBJ2-1; V: TRBV7-2; size: -; D: TRBD2; DNA: TGTGCCAGCAGCTCCCTAGCGGGCCCCTACAATGAGCAGTTCTTC; CDR3: CASSSLAGPYNEQFF
J: TRBJ1-1; V: TRBV6-2/TRBV6-3; size: -; D: TRBD1; DNA: TGTGCCAGCAGGGAGACCGGGACAGGGGTCACTGAAGCTTTCTTT; CDR3: CASRETGTGVTEAFF
J: TRBJ2-3; V: TRBV6-6; size: many; D: -; DNA: TGTGCCAGCAGGGACAGTGCTAGCACAGATACGCAGTATTTT; CDR3: CASRDSASTDTQYF
J: TRBJ1-5; V: TRBV6-2/TRBV6-3; size: many; D: -; DNA: TGTGCCAGCAGAGACCCGGGCAGCCCTAAGCCCCAGCATTTT; CDR3: CASRDPGSPKPQHF
J: TRBJ2-7; V: TRBV28; size: -; D: TRBD2; DNA: TGTGCCAGCAGTCCCCTTTTCATAGCGGGAAACTCCTACGAGCAGTACTTC; CDR3: CASSPLFIAGNSYEQYF
J: TRBJ1-2; V: TRBV20-1; size: few; D: -; DNA: TGCAGTGCTAGAGATGGTAGACTGTCTAACTATGGCTACACCTTC; CDR3: CSARDGRLSNYGYTF
J: TRBJ2-3; V: TRBV6-5; size: -; D: -; DNA: TGTGCCAGCAGACGGGACGGATCGGCGGATACGCAGTATTTT; CDR3: CASRRDGSADTQYF
J: TRBJ2-2; V: TRBV24-1; size: -; D: -; DNA: TGTGCCACCGGGAGGAGGGCCGGGGAGCTGTTTTTT; CDR3: CATGRRAGELFF
J: TRBJ2-1; V: TRBV7-9; size: many; D: TRBD2; DNA: TGTGCCAGCAGCTTAGAAAGCGGGGGGGCCGAGTTCTTC; CDR3: CASSLESGGAEFF